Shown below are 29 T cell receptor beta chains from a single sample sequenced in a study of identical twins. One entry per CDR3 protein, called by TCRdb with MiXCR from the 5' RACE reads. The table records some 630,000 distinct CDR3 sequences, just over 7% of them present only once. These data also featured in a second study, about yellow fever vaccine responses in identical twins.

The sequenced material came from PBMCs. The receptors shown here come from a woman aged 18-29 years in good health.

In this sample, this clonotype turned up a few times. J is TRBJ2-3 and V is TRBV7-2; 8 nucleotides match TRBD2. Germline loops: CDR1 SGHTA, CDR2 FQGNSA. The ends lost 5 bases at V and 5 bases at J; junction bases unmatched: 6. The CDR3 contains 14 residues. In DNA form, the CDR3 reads TGTGCCAGCAGCCCGGGACTAGTAGGAGATACGCAGTATTTT. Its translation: CASSPGLVGDTQYF.

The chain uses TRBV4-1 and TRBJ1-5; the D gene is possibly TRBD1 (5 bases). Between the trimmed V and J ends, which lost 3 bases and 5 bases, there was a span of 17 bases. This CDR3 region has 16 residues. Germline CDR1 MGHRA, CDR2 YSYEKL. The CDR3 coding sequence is TGCGCCAGCAGCCAGTCGGGACCCCGGATCGATCAGCCCCAGCATTTT. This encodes CASSQSGPRIDQPQHF.

CDR3 in DNA: TGTGCCATCGGTCGACAGGAGTACACTGAAGCTTTCTTT. As protein: CAIGRQEYTEAFF. The chain uses TRBV7-6 and TRBJ1-1; the D gene is possibly TRBD1 (6 bases). The V end lost 10 bases, the J end lost 3 bases, and 15 bases lay between the germline ends. The CDR3 has 13 amino acids. Per the germline V gene, CDR1 is SGHVS and CDR2 is FNYEAQ.

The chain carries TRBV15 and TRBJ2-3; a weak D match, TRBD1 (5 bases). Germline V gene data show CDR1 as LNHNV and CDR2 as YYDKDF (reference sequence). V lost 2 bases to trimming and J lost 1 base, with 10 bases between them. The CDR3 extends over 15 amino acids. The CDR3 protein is CATSRSGWGTDTQYF. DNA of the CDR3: TGTGCCACCAGCAGATCAGGGTGGGGCACAGATACGCAGTATTTT.

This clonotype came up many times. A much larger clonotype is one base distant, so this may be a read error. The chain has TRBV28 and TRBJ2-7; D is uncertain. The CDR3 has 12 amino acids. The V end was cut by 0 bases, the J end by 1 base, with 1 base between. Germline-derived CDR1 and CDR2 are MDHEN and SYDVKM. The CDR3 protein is CASSLWSYEQYF. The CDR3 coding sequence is TGTGCCAGCAGTTTATGGTCCTACGAGCAGTACTTC.

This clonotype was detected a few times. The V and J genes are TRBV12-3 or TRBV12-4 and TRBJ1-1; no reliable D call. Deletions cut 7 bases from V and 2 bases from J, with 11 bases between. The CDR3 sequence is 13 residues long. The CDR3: CASTNYSNTEAFF. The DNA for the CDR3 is TGTGCCAGCACGAACTATTCCAACACTGAAGCTTTCTTT.

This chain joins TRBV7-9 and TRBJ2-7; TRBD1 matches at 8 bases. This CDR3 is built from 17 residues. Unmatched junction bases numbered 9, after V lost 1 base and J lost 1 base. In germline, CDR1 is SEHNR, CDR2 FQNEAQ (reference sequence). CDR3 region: CASSLVGQGASSYEQYV. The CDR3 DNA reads TGTGCCAGCAGCTTAGTGGGCCAGGGGGCGAGTTCCTACGAGCAGTACGTC.

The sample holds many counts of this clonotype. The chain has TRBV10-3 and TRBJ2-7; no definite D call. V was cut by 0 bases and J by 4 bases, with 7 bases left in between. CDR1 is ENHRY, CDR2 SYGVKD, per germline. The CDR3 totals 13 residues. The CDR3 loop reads CAISESGQYEQYV. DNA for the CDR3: TGTGCCATCAGTGAGTCCGGTCAATACGAGCAGTACGTC.

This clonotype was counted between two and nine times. The CDR3 sequence: CASSLDDVRRFF. CDR3 in DNA: TGTGCCAGCAGCTTAGATGACGTTCGGCGGTTCTTC. The rearrangement uses TRBV11-2 and TRBJ2-1, with D unclear. Germline CDR1 and CDR2: SGHAT and FQNNGV. This CDR3 has 12 amino acids. V lost 0 bases to trimming and J lost 15 bases, with 12 bases between them.

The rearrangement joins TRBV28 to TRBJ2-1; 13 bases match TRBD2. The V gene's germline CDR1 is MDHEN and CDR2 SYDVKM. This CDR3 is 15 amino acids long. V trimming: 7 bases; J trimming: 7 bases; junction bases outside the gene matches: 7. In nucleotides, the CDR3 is TGTGCCAGCATCTCTACTAGCGGGGGGGTGAATGAGCAGTTCTTC. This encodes CASISTSGGVNEQFF.

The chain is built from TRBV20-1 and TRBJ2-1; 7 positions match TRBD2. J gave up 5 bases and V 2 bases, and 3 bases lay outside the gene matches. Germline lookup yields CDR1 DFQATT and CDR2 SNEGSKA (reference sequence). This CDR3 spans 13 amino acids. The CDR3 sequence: CSARLAENNEQFF. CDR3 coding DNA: TGCAGTGCTAGACTAGCGGAAAACAATGAGCAGTTCTTC.

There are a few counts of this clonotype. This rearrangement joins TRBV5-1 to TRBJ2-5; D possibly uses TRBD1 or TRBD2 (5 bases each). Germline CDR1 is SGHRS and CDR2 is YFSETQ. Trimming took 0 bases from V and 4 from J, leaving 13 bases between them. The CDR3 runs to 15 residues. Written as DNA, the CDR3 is TGCGCCAGCAGCTTGGTGGAGGCTAGGGGAGAGACCCAGTACTTC. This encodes CASSLVEARGETQYF.

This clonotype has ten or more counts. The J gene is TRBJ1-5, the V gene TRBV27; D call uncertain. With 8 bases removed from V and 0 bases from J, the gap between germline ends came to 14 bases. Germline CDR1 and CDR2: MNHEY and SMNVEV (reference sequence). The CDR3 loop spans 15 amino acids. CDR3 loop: CASGLQRYSNQPQHF. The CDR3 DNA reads TGTGCCAGCGGACTCCAGCGGTATAGCAATCAGCCCCAGCATTTT.

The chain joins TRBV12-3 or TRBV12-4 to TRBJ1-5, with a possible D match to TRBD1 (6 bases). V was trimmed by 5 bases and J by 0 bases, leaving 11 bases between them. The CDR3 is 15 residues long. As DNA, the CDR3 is TGTGCCAGCAGTGCGGACAGACTTAGCAATCAGCCCCAGCATTTT. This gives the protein CASSADRLSNQPQHF.

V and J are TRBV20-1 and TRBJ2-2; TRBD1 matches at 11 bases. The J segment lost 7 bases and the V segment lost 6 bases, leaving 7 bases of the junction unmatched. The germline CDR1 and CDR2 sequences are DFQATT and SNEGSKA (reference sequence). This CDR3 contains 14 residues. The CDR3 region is CSARDRGSHGELFF. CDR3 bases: TGCAGTGCGAGGGACAGGGGGAGTCACGGGGAGCTGTTTTTT.

Here the CDR3 reads CSASLYVREPQHF. The CDR3 DNA reads as TGCAGTGCTAGTCTGTACGTAAGGGAGCCCCAGCATTTT. The J gene is TRBJ1-5, the V gene TRBV20-1; D uncertain. CDR1 DFQATT and CDR2 SNEGSKA come from the germline V gene (reference sequence). The CDR3 sequence is 13 residues long. V was shortened by 3 bases and J by 8 bases, with 14 bases between the two germline ends.

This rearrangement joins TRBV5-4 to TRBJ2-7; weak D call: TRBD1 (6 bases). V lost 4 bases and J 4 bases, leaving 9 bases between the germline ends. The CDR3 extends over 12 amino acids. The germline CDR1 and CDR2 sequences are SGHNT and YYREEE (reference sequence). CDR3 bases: TGTGCCAGCAGCAGGGGGTATTACGAGCAGTACGTC. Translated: CASSRGYYEQYV.

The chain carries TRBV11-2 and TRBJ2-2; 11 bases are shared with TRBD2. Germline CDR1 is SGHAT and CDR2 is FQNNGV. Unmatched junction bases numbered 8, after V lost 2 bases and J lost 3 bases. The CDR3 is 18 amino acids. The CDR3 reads CASSLFPSGGTDTGELFF. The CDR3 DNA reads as TGTGCCAGCAGCTTATTCCCTAGCGGGGGGACAGACACCGGGGAGCTGTTTTTT.

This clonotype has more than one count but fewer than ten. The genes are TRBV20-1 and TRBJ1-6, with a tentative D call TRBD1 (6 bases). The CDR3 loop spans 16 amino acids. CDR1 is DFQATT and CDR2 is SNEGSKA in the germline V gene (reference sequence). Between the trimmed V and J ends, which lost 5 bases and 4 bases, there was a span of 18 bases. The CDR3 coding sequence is TGCAGTGCTGCCGCGGACAGAGGACTTTATAATTCACCCCTCCACTTT. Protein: CSAAADRGLYNSPLHF.

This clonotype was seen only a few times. The CDR3 spells CASSFQASNTGELFF. The DNA of the CDR3 is TGTGCCAGCAGCTTCCAAGCGTCGAACACCGGGGAGCTGTTTTTT. The V call is TRBV7-9, the J call TRBJ2-2; D unclear. The V and J ends lost 3 bases and 0 bases respectively, with 8 bases between them. Germline CDR1 is SEHNR and CDR2 is FQNEAQ (reference sequence). The CDR3 totals 15 residues.

The CDR3 region is CASSRMGGGVSSYNEQFF. The CDR3 coding sequence is TGTGCCAGCAGCCGCATGGGCGGGGGGGTCAGCTCCTACAATGAGCAGTTCTTC. The genes are TRBV28 and TRBJ2-1; TRBD2 agrees at 9 bases. Germline CDR1 MDHEN, CDR2 SYDVKM. The CDR3 sequence is 18 residues long. The J segment lost 0 bases and the V segment lost 6 bases, leaving 12 bases of the junction unmatched.

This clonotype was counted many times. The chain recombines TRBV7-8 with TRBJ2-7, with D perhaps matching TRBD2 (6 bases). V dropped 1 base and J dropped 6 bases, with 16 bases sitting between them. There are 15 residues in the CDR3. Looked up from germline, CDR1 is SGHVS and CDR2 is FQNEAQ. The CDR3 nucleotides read TGTGCCAGCAGCTTAGAAAGGGGACTTTTAGGCGAGCAGTACTTC. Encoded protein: CASSLERGLLGEQYF.

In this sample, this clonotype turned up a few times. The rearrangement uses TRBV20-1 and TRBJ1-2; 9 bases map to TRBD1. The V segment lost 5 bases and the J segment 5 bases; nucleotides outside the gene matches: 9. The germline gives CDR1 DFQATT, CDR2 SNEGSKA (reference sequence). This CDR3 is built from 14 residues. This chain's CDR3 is CSAQLQTGGYGYTF. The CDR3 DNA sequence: TGCAGTGCTCAACTCCAGACAGGGGGATATGGCTACACCTTC.

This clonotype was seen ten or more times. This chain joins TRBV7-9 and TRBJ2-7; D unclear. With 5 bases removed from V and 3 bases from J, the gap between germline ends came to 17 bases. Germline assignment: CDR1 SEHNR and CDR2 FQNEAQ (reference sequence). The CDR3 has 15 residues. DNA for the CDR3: TGTGCCAGCAGCGAAAGCATGCAAGGCGGCTACGAGCAGTACTTC. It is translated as CASSESMQGGYEQYF.

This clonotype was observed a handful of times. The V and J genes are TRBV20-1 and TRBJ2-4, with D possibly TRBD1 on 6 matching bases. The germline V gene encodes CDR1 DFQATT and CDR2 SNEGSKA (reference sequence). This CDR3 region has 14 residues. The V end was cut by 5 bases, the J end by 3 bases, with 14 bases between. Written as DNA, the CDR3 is TGCAGTGCTGGACCTTGGGACAACAAAAACATTCAGTACTTC. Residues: CSAGPWDNKNIQYF.

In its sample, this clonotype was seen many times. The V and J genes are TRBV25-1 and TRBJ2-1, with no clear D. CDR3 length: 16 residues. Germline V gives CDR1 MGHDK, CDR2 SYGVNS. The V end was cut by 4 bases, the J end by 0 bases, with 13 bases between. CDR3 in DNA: TGTGCCAGCAGTGGATATAGCAGGAGCTCCTACAATGAGCAGTTCTTC. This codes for CASSGYSRSSYNEQFF.

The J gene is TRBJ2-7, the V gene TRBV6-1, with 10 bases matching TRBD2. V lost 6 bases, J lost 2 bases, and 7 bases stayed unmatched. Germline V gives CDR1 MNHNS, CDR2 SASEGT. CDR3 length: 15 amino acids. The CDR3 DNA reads TGTGCCAGCAGCTCGACTAGCGGGCCCCCCTACGAGCAGTACTTC. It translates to CASSSTSGPPYEQYF.

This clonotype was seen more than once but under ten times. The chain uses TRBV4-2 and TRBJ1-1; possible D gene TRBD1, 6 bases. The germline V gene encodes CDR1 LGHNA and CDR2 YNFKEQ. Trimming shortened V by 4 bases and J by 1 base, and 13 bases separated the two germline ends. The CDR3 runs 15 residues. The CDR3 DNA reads TGTGCCAGCAGCCCAGGGGAGCCGGCGAACACTGAAGCTTTCTTT. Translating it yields CASSPGEPANTEAFF.

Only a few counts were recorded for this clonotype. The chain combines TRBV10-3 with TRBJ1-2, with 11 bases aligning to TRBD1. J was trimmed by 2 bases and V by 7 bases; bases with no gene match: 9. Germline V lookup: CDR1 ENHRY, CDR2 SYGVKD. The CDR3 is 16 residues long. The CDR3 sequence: CAITKDRGRMNYGYTF. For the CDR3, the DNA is TGTGCCATCACTAAGGACAGGGGGCGTATGAACTATGGCTACACCTTC.